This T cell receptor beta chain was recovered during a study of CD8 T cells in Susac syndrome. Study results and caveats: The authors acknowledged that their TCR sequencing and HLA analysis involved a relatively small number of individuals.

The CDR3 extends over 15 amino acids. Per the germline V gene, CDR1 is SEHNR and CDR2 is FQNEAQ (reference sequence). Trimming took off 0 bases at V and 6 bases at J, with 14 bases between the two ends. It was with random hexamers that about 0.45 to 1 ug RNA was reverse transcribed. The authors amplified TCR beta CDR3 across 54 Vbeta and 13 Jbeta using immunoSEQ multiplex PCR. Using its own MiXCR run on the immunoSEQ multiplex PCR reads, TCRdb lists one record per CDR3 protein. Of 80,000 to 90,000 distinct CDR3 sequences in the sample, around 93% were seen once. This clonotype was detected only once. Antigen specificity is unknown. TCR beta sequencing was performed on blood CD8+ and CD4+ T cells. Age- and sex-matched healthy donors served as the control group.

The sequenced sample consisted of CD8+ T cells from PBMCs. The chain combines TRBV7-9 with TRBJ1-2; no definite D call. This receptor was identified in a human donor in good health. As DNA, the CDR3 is TGTGCCAGCAGCTTAGCGCTCGGACCTTCGGATGGCTACACCTTC. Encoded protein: CASSLALGPSDGYTF.